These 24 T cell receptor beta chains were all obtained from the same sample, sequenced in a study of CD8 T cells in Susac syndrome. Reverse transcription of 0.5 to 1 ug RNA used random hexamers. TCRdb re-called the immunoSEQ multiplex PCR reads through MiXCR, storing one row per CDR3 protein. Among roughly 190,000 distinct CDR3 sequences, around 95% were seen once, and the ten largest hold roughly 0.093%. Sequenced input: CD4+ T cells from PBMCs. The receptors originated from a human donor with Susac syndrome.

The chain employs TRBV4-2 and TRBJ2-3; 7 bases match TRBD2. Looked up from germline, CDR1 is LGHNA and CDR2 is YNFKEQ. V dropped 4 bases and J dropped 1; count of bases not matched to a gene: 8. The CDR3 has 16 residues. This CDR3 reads CASSRLTSAGTDTQYF. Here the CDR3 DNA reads TGTGCCAGCAGCCGTCTTACTAGCGCCGGCACAGATACGCAGTATTTT.

CDR3 coding DNA: TGTGCCAGCAGCTTAGGTTTTGCTAGCAGCTACGAGCAGTACTTC. The encoded protein is CASSLGFASSYEQYF. The chain combines TRBV11-2 with TRBJ2-7, with D tentatively TRBD2 (5 bases). V was clipped by 1 base and J by 3 bases, with 13 bases between them. Germline loops: CDR1 SGHAT, CDR2 FQNNGV. CDR3 length equals 15 residues. The entire variable domain, with the rest obtained from reference TRBV11-2 and TRBJ2-7, is as follows: EAGVAQSPRYKIIEKRQSVAFWCNPISGHATLYWYQQILGQGPKLLIQFQNNGVVDDSQLPKDRFSAERLKGVDSTLKIQPAKLEDSAVYLCASSLGFASSYEQYFGPGTRLTVT.

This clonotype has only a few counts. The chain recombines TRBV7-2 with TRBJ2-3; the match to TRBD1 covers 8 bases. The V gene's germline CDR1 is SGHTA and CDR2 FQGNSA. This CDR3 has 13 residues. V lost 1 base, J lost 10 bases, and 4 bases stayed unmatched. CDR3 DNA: TGTGCCAGCAGCTTAGGACAGGGGTTCCCGCAGTATTTT. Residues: CASSLGQGFPQYF.

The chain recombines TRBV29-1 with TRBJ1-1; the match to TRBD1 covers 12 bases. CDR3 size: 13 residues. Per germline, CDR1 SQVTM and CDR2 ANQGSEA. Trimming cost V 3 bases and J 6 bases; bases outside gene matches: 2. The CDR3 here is CSVEGQGASEAFF. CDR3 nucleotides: TGCAGCGTTGAGGGACAGGGGGCGTCTGAAGCTTTCTTT.

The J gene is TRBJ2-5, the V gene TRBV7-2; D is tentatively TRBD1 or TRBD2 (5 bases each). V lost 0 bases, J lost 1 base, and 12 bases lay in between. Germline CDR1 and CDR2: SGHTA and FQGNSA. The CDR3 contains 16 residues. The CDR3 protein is CASSLAPGLFQETQYF. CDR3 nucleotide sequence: TGTGCCAGCAGCTTAGCGCCGGGGCTTTTCCAAGAGACCCAGTACTTC.

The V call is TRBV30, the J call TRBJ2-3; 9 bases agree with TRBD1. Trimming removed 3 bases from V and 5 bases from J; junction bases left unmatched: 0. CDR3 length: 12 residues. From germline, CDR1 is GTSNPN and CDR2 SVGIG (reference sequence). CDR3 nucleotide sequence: TGTGCCTGGAGGGACAGGGGAGATACGCAGTATTTT. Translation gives CAWRDRGDTQYF.

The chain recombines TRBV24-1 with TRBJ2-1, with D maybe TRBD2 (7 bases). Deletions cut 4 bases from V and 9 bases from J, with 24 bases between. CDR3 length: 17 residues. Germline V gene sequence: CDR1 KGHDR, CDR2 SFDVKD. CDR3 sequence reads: CATSDPPPGGARPEQFF. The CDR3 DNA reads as TGTGCCACCAGTGACCCACCCCCTGGGGGGGCTCGACCTGAGCAGTTCTTC.

CDR3 nucleotides: TGCAGTGCTAACAAGATTAGCGGGGGGCTTCCAACCTACGAGCAGTACTTC. Encoded protein: CSANKISGGLPTYEQYF. The chain uses TRBV20-1 and TRBJ2-7; 10 nucleotides align to TRBD2. In germline, CDR1 is DFQATT, CDR2 SNEGSKA (reference sequence). Germline trimming cut 4 bases from V and 2 bases from J; bases unmatched to any gene: 14. CDR3 length: 17 residues.

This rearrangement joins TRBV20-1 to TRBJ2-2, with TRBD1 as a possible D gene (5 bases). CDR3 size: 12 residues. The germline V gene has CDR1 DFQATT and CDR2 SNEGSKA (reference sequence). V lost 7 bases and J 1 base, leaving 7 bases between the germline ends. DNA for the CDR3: TGCAGTGTAACAGGGAACACCGGGGAGCTGTTTTTT. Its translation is CSVTGNTGELFF.

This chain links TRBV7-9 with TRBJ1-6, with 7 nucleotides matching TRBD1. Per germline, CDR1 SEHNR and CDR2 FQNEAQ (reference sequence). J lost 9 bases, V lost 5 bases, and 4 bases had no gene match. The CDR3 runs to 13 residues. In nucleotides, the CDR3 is TGTGCCAGCAGCCGACAGGGTTTTTCACCCCTCCACTTT. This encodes CASSRQGFSPLHF.

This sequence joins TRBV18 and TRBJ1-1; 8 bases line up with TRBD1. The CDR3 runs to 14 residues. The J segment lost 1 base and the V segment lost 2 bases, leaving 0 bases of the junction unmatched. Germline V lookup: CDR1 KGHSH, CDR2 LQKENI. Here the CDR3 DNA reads TGTGCCAGCTCACCAGGGACAGGGAACACTGAAGCTTTCTTT. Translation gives CASSPGTGNTEAFF.

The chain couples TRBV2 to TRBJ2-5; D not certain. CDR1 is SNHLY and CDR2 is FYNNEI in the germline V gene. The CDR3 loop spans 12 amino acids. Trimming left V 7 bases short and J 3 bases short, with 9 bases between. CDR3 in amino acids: CASKAPKETQYF. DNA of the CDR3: TGTGCCAGCAAGGCCCCGAAAGAGACCCAGTACTTC.

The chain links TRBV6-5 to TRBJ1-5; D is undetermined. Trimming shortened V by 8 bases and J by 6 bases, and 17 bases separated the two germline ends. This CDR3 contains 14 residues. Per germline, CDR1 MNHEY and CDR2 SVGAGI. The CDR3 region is CASPGCRSGQPQHF. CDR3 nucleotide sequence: TGTGCCAGCCCTGGGTGCCGGTCAGGTCAGCCCCAGCATTTT.

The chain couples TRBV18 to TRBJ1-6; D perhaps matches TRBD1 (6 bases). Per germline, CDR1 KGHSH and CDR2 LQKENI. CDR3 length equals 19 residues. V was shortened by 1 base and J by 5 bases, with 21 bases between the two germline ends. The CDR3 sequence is CASSPLPRTSPGDNSPLHF. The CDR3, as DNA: TGTGCCAGCTCACCACTCCCACGGACATCCCCAGGGGATAATTCACCCCTCCACTTT.

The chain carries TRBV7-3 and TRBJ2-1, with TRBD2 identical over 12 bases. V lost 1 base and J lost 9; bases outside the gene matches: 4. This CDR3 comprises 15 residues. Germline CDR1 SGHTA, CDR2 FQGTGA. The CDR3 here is CASSLSPSGGGEQFF. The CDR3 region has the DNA TGTGCCAGCAGCTTAAGTCCTAGCGGGGGGGGTGAGCAGTTCTTC.

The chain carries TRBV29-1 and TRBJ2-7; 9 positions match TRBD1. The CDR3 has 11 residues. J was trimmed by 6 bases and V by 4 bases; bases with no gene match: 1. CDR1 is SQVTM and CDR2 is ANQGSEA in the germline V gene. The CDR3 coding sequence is TGCAGCGTTGGGGACAGGGTCGAGCAGTACTTC. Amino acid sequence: CSVGDRVEQYF.

This chain's CDR3 is CASSQLRQGPNQPQHF. The CDR3 DNA follows: TGCGCCAGCAGCCAGCTGCGACAGGGGCCTAATCAGCCCCAGCATTTT. This chain connects TRBV4-1 to TRBJ1-5; 8 bases line up with TRBD1. The germline CDR1 and CDR2 sequences are MGHRA and YSYEKL. V trimming: 3 bases; J trimming: 4 bases; junction bases outside the gene matches: 8. This CDR3 contains 16 residues.

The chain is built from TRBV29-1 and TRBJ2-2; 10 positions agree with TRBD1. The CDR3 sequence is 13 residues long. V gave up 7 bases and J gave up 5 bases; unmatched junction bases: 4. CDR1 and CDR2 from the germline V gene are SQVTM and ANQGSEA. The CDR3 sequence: CSARTGGTGELFF. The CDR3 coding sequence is TGCAGCGCCCGGACAGGGGGAACCGGGGAGCTGTTTTTT.

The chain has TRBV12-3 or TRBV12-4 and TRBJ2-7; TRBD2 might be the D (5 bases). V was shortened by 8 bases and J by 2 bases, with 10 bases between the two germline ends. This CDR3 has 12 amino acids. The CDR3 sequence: CASGEIPYEQYF. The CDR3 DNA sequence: TGTGCCAGCGGGGAGATACCCTACGAGCAGTACTTC.

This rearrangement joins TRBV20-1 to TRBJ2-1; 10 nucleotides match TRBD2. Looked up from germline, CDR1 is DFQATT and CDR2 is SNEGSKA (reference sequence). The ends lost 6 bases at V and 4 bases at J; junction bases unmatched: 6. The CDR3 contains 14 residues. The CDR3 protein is CSASGLAEYNEQFF. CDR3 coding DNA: TGCAGTGCCTCCGGACTAGCGGAATACAATGAGCAGTTCTTC.

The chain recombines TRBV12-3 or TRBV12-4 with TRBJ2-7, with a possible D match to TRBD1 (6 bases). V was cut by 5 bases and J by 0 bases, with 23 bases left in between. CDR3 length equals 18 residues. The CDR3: CASSARRDKGRYSYEQYF. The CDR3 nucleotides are TGTGCCAGCAGTGCCCGCCGGGACAAGGGGCGCTACTCCTACGAGCAGTACTTC.

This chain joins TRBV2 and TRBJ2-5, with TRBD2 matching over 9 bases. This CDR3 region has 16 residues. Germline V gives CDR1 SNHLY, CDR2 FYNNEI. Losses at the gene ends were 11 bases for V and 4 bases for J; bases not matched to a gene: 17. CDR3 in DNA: TGTGCCGGGTTGCCAATGGTAGCGGGGGTTGGAGAGACCCAGTACTTC. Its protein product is CAGLPMVAGVGETQYF.

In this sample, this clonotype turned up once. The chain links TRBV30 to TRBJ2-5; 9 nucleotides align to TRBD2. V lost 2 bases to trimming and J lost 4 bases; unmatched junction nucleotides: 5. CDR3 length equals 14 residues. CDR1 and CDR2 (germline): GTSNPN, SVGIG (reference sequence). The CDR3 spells CAWSNAGGSETQYF. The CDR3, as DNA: TGTGCCTGGAGTAACGCGGGGGGGTCAGAGACCCAGTACTTC.

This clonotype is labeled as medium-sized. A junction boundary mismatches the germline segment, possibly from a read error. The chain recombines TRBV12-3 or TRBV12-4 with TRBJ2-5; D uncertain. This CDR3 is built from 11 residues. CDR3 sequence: CASSLGETQYF. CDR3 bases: TGTGCCAGCAGCTTAGGGGAGACCCAGTACTTC.